This T cell receptor (beta chain) was recovered during a study of T cells in localized non-small cell lung cancer. The CDR3 is 15 residues long. The germline V gene encodes CDR1 MNHNS and CDR2 SASEGT. The V and J ends lost 2 bases and 0 bases respectively, with 11 bases between them. Of note for this clone: Its antigen is as yet unknown.

General study points: Among blood samples, higher T cell density accompanied longer overall survival. Because sequencing included only one region (of the tumor), heterogeneity remains possible. Uninvolved adjacent lung showed peak T cell clonality, exceeding tumor. Median approximately 50 top-100 tumor clones were shared with paired adjacent lung.

TCRdb's table, derived via immunoSEQ multiplex PCR, lists solely in-frame clones and lacks some. The data contain tens of thousands of clones, around 79% of them singletons. The sample in question was peripheral blood, obtained before any cancer treatment. This clonotype originated in a male donor at least 60 years old with stage III squamous cell lung carcinoma. The rearrangement joins TRBV6-1 to TRBJ2-7, with D perhaps matching TRBD1 or TRBD2 (6 bases each). The CDR3 DNA is TGTGCCAGCAGTGAAATGGGGGGACACTCCTACGAGCAGTACTTC. It yields the protein CASSEMGGHSYEQYF.